The clone carrying this T cell receptor (beta chain) was counted once. Its antigen is as yet unknown. The V gene's germline CDR1 is SNHLY and CDR2 FYNNEI. This CDR3 region has 15 residues. With V trimmed by 8 bases and J by 2 bases, 9 bases remained unmatched. This specimen comes from a study of cytomegalovirus exposure and HLA in healthy donors. The validation cohort, a group of 120 subjects, included the donors and was separate from the roughly 620-subject first cohort. Sequenced by immunoSEQ multiplex PCR; TCRdb stores in-frame clones only, minus some. There are 110,000 to 150,000 clones in the sample; roughly 89% occur only once, and 9% to 9.5% lies in the top ten. Notes on the study in general: The CMV antigen specificity of a few CMV-associated chains was confirmed through in vitro analysis.

The sequenced sample was PBMCs. The chain is built from TRBV2 and TRBJ2-5; 9 positions match TRBD2. The clonotype comes from a young woman in good health and CMV-seropositive. In DNA form, the CDR3 reads TGTGCCAGCCGTTGGCTAGCGGGGATACAAGAGACCCAGTACTTC. Protein: CASRWLAGIQETQYF.